Listed here are 26 T cell receptor beta chains from one sample, sequenced in a study of T cell responses to AZD1222 COVID-19 vaccine. TCRdb's table, derived via immunoSEQ multiplex PCR, lists solely in-frame clones and lacks some. The repertoire holds approximately 120,000 clones, with 85% to 90% as singletons. The specimen comprised peripheral blood, sampled on day 0 of AZD1222 vaccination. These receptors originate from an adult in good health.

This sequence joins TRBV28 and TRBJ2-7, with a tentative D call TRBD1 (6 bases). The V end lost 4 bases, the J end lost 4 bases, and 20 bases lay between the germline ends. This CDR3 is built from 16 residues. Germline V lookup: CDR1 MDHEN, CDR2 SYDVKM. CDR3 residues: CASSSRAGTKPYEQYF. Written as DNA, the CDR3 is TGTGCCAGCAGTTCGAGGGCCGGGACAAAGCCTTACGAGCAGTACTTC.

The gene calls are TRBV28 and TRBJ1-6; tentatively, D is TRBD1 (5 bases). CDR3 length: 15 amino acids. Between the trimmed V and J ends, which lost 11 bases and 0 bases, there was a span of 14 bases. Germline CDR1 is MDHEN and CDR2 is SYDVKM. This CDR3 reads CACRGSSSYNSPLHF. As DNA, the CDR3 is TGTGCCTGCCGGGGGTCGAGCTCCTATAATTCACCCCTCCACTTT.

The chain uses TRBV29-1 and TRBJ2-7; D uncertain. This CDR3 is 14 amino acids long. Trimming took off 2 bases at V and 2 bases at J, with 13 bases between the two ends. Germline V CDR1 and CDR2: SQVTM, ANQGSEA. CDR3 sequence (DNA): TGCAGCGTTGAAAAATGGGTAGGCACCTACGAGCAGTACTTC. Residues: CSVEKWVGTYEQYF.

This chain links TRBV20-1 with TRBJ2-7; 9 bases are shared with TRBD2. CDR1 is DFQATT, CDR2 SNEGSKA, per germline (reference sequence). The junction had 8 bases not matched to a gene; V was cut back by 3 bases and J by 5 bases. This CDR3 is built from 14 residues. The CDR3 sequence is CSASRSSGNHEQYF. DNA for the CDR3: TGCAGTGCTAGTCGGTCTAGCGGGAACCACGAGCAGTACTTC.

The chain joins TRBV29-1 to TRBJ2-6, with no clear D. This CDR3 contains 14 residues. Germline assignment: CDR1 SQVTM and CDR2 ANQGSEA. Trimming stripped 3 bases from V and 0 bases from J, with 6 bases between. In DNA, the CDR3 is TGCAGCGTTGAGCAGGACTCTGGGGCCAACGTCCTGACTTTC. It is translated as CSVEQDSGANVLTF.

The rearrangement links TRBV20-1 to TRBJ2-7; D may be TRBD2 (6 bases). The germline V and J ends were trimmed by 3 bases and 5 bases, with 11 bases remaining between them. CDR3 length: 12 residues. In germline, CDR1 is DFQATT, CDR2 SNEGSKA (reference sequence). The CDR3, as DNA: TGCAGTGCTAGTGTAGGCGGGGACGAGCAGTACTTC. Amino acid sequence: CSASVGGDEQYF.

The CDR3 DNA reads as TGCGCCAGCAGCTTCGACAGGATCTATGGCTACACCTTC. Translated, it gives CASSFDRIYGYTF. The chain combines TRBV5-1 with TRBJ1-2; D possibly corresponds to TRBD1 (6 bases). Trimming removed 2 bases from V and 4 bases from J, with 9 bases in between. The germline gives CDR1 SGHRS, CDR2 YFSETQ. CDR3 length: 13 residues.

V gene TRBV7-9 combines with J gene TRBJ1-2, with 8 bases identical to TRBD1. CDR1 is SEHNR and CDR2 is FQNEAQ in the germline V gene (reference sequence). After removal of 1 base from V and 7 bases from J, the junction contained 2 bases not matched to a gene. CDR3 size: 13 residues. The DNA of the CDR3 is TGTGCCAGCAGCTTAGAGACAGGGGTTGGCTACACCTTC. It encodes CASSLETGVGYTF.

The chain links TRBV7-8 to TRBJ2-1, with TRBD2 matching 13 bases. This CDR3 has 18 residues. Germline V CDR1 and CDR2: SGHVS, FQNEAQ. Germline trimming cut 1 base from V and 7 bases from J; bases unmatched to any gene: 10. CDR3 DNA: TGTGCCAGCAGCTTAGTCCCAAGGACTAGCGGGAGCAGGAATGAGCAGTTCTTC. Encoded protein: CASSLVPRTSGSRNEQFF.

Of note for this clone: Other DNA sequences from this sample encode an identical CDR3 as well. This rearrangement joins TRBV5-1 to TRBJ2-7; weak D call: TRBD2 (5 bases). Germline CDR1 reads SGHRS; CDR2 reads YFSETQ. The V end was cut by 7 bases, the J end by 5 bases, with 22 bases between. This CDR3 has 15 residues. CDR3 sequence reads: CASGPGRSFRDEQYF. CDR3 coding DNA: TGCGCCAGCGGGCCGGGGAGATCCTTTCGGGACGAGCAGTACTTC.

The chain couples TRBV5-1 to TRBJ1-5; possible D gene TRBD1, 6 bases. The ends were cut back, 3 bases at V and 0 bases at J, with 10 bases in the middle. The germline V gene has CDR1 SGHRS and CDR2 YFSETQ. The CDR3 totals 15 residues. The CDR3 region is CASSSTGDSNQPQHF. CDR3 nucleotide sequence: TGCGCCAGCAGCTCGACAGGTGATAGCAATCAGCCCCAGCATTTT.

The chain has TRBV2 and TRBJ2-5, with TRBD1 matching 7 bases. Per germline, CDR1 SNHLY and CDR2 FYNNEI. This CDR3 is 14 amino acids long. Trimming at V came to 5 bases and at J to 1 base, leaving 4 bases not matched to a gene. As DNA, the CDR3 is TGTGCCAGCAGTTCCGGGACAGCCCAAGAGACCCAGTACTTC. Its translation is CASSSGTAQETQYF.

This clone was detected only once. J is TRBJ2-2 and V is TRBV5-1, with 8 bases matching TRBD2. This CDR3 has 14 amino acids. V dropped 3 bases and J dropped 6; count of bases not matched to a gene: 4. Germline-derived CDR1 and CDR2 are SGHRS and YFSETQ. This chain's CDR3 is CASSSGLGSGELFF. The CDR3 DNA reads TGCGCCAGCAGCTCGGGACTAGGGTCCGGGGAGCTGTTTTTT.

The chain uses TRBV10-3 and TRBJ1-4; D is unclear. V shed 6 bases and J shed 5 bases, with 7 bases lying between them. Germline V lookup: CDR1 ENHRY, CDR2 SYGVKD. This CDR3 has 12 amino acids. CDR3 nucleotides: TGTGCCATCAGCACCTTAAATGAAAAACTGTTTTTT. Its translation is CAISTLNEKLFF.

This clone was detected once. The chain recombines TRBV30 with TRBJ2-1, with TRBD1 identical over 11 bases. The trim removed 3 bases at V and 3 bases at J, leaving 1 base unmatched. Germline values: CDR1 GTSNPN, CDR2 SVGIG (reference sequence). The CDR3 is 14 amino acids. The CDR3 spells CAWRGQGGYNEQFF. The CDR3 DNA follows: TGTGCCTGGAGGGGACAGGGGGGCTACAATGAGCAGTTCTTC. The entire variable domain, with the rest obtained from reference TRBV30 and TRBJ2-1, is as follows: SQTIHQWPATLVQPVGSPLSLECTVEGTSNPNLYWYRQAAGRGLQLLFYSVGIGQISSEVPQNLSASRPQDRQFILSSKKLLLSDSGFYLCAWRGQGGYNEQFFGPGTRLTVL.

This chain connects TRBV24-1 to TRBJ1-1; no clear D. This CDR3 has 14 amino acids. V was pared by 4 bases and J by 7 bases, with 15 bases between. Germline assignment: CDR1 KGHDR and CDR2 SFDVKD. CDR3 nucleotides: TGTGCCACCAGTGAACCTAGACCGGGCGGTGAAGCTTTCTTT. Its translation: CATSEPRPGGEAFF.

The rearrangement links TRBV6-2 or TRBV6-3 to TRBJ2-5; TRBD2 might be the D (6 bases). CDR3 length: 14 residues. With 6 bases removed from V and 5 bases from J, the gap between germline ends came to 16 bases. Germline CDR1 and CDR2: MNHEY and SVGEGT. CDR3 sequence: CASSPPTSPETQYF. In DNA form, the CDR3 reads TGTGCCAGCAGCCCCCCTACTAGCCCGGAGACCCAGTACTTC.

The V and J genes are TRBV13 and TRBJ1-1; unclear D gene. V lost 0 bases to trimming and J lost 4 bases, with 9 bases between them. The CDR3 has 14 residues. Germline-derived CDR1 and CDR2 are PRHDT and FYEKMQ (reference sequence). The CDR3, as DNA: TGTGCCAGCAGCTTAGGTGGGGTTGGCACTGAAGCTTTCTTT. It specifies CASSLGGVGTEAFF. The entire variable domain, with the rest obtained from reference TRBV13 and TRBJ1-1, is as follows: AAGVIQSPRHLIKEKRETATLKCYPIPRHDTVYWYQQGPGQDPQFLISFYEKMQSDKGSIPDRFSAQQFSDYHSELNMSSLELGDSALYFCASSLGGVGTEAFFGQGTRLTVV.

This chain joins TRBV5-1 and TRBJ2-5, with 8 nucleotides matching TRBD1. The CDR3 has 14 amino acids. The J segment lost 5 bases and the V segment lost 4 bases, leaving 7 bases of the junction unmatched. Germline CDR1 reads SGHRS; CDR2 reads YFSETQ. CDR3 residues: CASSLGQGRETQYF. The CDR3 DNA reads as TGCGCCAGCAGCCTTGGACAGGGCCGGGAGACCCAGTACTTC.

The V call is TRBV11-3, the J call TRBJ2-3, with TRBD2 matching 7 bases. V gave up 5 bases and J gave up 0 bases; unmatched junction bases: 5. CDR1 is SGHNT and CDR2 is YENEEA in the germline V gene. CDR3 length: 15 residues. CDR3: CASSLHSGSTDTQYF. CDR3 nucleotides: TGTGCCAGCAGCCTCCATAGCGGGAGCACAGATACGCAGTATTTT.

The chain is built from TRBV7-2 and TRBJ2-7, with 7 bases fitting TRBD2. Germline values: CDR1 SGHTA, CDR2 FQGNSA. Losses at the gene ends were 6 bases for V and 1 base for J; bases not matched to a gene: 9. The CDR3 spans 15 residues. CDR3 residues: CASRGVSRESYEQYF. The CDR3 bases are TGTGCCAGCAGGGGGGTTTCGCGGGAGTCCTACGAGCAGTACTTC.

The chain is built from TRBV5-1 and TRBJ1-1, with 7 positions matching TRBD1. The germline CDR1 and CDR2 sequences are SGHRS and YFSETQ. V trimming: 0 bases; J trimming: 1 base; junction bases outside the gene matches: 3. The CDR3 runs to 15 residues. The CDR3 loop is CASSLEWTGNTEAFF. In DNA form, the CDR3 reads TGCGCCAGCAGCTTGGAATGGACAGGGAACACTGAAGCTTTCTTT.

V usage is TRBV7-2 and J usage is TRBJ2-3; D uncertain. CDR1 SGHTA and CDR2 FQGNSA come from the germline V gene. CDR3 length: 15 amino acids. With 1 base removed from V and 2 bases from J, the gap between germline ends came to 10 bases. The CDR3 loop reads CASSLVSLPTDTQYF. In DNA, the CDR3 is TGTGCCAGCAGCTTAGTGTCCTTACCCACAGATACGCAGTATTTT.

The genes are TRBV18 and TRBJ1-1; the D gene is possibly TRBD1 (5 bases). CDR3 size: 13 residues. The V end lost 2 bases, the J end lost 4 bases, and 8 bases lay between the germline ends. Per the germline V gene, CDR1 is KGHSH and CDR2 is LQKENI. The CDR3 nucleotides are TGTGCCAGCTCACCAGTTAGGGGCACTGAAGCTTTCTTT. This translates into CASSPVRGTEAFF.

The rearrangement links TRBV11-1 to TRBJ2-3, with D possibly being TRBD1 (6 bases). CDR1 is SGHAT, CDR2 FQDESV, per germline (reference sequence). This CDR3 comprises 16 residues. V lost 1 base and J lost 1, with 12 bases in between. Here the CDR3 reads CASSLDGAGGTDTQYF. The CDR3 coding sequence is TGTGCCAGCAGCTTAGATGGGGCAGGGGGCACAGATACGCAGTATTTT.

This sequence joins TRBV5-4 and TRBJ2-3; the D is unclear. The CDR3 runs to 15 residues. V shed 4 bases and J shed 0 bases, with 12 bases lying between them. Per germline, CDR1 SGHNT and CDR2 YYREEE (reference sequence). The CDR3 nucleotides read TGTGCCAGCAGCAAGGAGTTAGCTAGCACAGATACGCAGTATTTT. It is translated as CASSKELASTDTQYF.